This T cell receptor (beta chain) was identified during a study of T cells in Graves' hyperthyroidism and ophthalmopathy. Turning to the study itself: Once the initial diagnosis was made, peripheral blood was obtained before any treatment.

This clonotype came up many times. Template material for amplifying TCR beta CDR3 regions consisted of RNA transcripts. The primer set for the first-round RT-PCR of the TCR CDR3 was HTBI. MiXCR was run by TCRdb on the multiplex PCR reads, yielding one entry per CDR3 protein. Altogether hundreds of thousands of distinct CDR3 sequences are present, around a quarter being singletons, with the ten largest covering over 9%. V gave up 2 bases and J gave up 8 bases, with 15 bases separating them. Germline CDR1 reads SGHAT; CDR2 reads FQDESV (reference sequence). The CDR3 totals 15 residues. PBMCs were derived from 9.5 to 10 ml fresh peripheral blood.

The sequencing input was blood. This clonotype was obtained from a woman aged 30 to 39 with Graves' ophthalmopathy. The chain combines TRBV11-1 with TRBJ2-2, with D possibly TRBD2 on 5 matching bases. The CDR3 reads CASSLTALASGELFF. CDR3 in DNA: TGTGCCAGCAGCTTAACCGCTTTAGCGTCGGGGGAGCTGTTTTTT.